The following is a T cell receptor (beta chain) sequence with its context. The target antigen is unknown. Data came from immunoSEQ multiplex PCR; TCRdb stores just in-frame clones and leaves some out. In the table there are around 300,000 clones, roughly 90% of which are singletons. These data are taken from a study of Ad26.COV2.S vaccination and SARS-CoV-2 variants. Across the study: Donor was in the COV1001 Ad26.COV2.S trial arm. Findings of the study overall: Ad26.COV2.S recipients had broader spike-specific TCRs (P = 0.0014).

The length of the CDR3 is 17 residues. The germline CDR1 and CDR2 sequences are LNHDA and SQIVND (reference sequence). V lost 4 bases and J lost 1; bases outside the gene matches: 5. Treatment noted: 15 to 20 received Ad26.COV2.S at low or high dose, single or two shots; about 5 received placebo; per-sample allocation not given. On day 63 after the first injection, vaccine and placebo recipients gave samples. The study used a vaccine consisting of an Ad26 vector that expressed Wuhan-strain SARS-CoV-2 spike. The sequence derives from a person aged 18-65 years who received the Ad26.COV2.S COVID-19 vaccine or a placebo. The input for sequencing was peripheral blood, taken in a trial of Ad26.COV2.S vaccine versus placebo. The gene calls are TRBV19 and TRBJ2-3; 13 positions agree with TRBD2. CDR3 bases: TGTGCCAGTAGTACCGGACTAGCGGGAGATGGCACAGATACGCAGTATTTT. This gives the protein CASSTGLAGDGTDTQYF.